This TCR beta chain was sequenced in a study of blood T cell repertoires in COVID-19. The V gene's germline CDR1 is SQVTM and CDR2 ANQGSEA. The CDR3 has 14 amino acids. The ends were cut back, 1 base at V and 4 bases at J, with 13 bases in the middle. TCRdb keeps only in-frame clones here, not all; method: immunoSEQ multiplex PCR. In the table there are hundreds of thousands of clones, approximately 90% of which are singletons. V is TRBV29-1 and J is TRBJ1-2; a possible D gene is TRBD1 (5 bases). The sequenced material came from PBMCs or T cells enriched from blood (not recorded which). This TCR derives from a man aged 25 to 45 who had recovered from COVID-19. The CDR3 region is CSVEGPTAFYGYTF. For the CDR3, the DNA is TGCAGCGTTGAAGGACCGACAGCTTTCTATGGCTACACCTTC.